This T cell receptor beta chain comes out of a study of neurological immune-mediated disorders. Study results and limitations: The greatest TCR clonal expansion occurred in HTLV-1-associated myelopathy and the least in multiple sclerosis, which fell below healthy controls. There were no CDR3 amino acid sequences shared by expanded clones across subjects, a result suggesting private repertoires in all groups.

This clonotype was seen ten or more times. The antigen is unknown. The CDR3 runs to 18 residues. Trimming left V 1 base short and J 5 bases short, with 24 bases between. Germline V gene lookup returns CDR1 SGHRS and CDR2 YFSETQ. Synthesis of cDNA was performed by 5'RACE using 10-nucleotide random UMIs. TCRdb passed the 5' RACE reads through MiXCR, listing each CDR3 protein once. The table records some 19,000 distinct CDR3 sequences, roughly 15% of them present only once. The starting material, 2 million PBMCs stored at -80 C, gave rise to the unsorted libraries. The specimen was PBMCs. The source is a female donor with HTLV-1-associated myelopathy (HAM/TSP). The V call is TRBV5-1, the J call TRBJ2-5, with a possible D match to TRBD2 (6 bases). The DNA for the CDR3 is TGCGCCAGCAGCTTGCCTGGAGGTGGCGGGACCTACCGGGAGACCCAGTACTTC. Translation: CASSLPGGGGTYRETQYF.